This record covers a single TCR beta chain. This specimen comes from a study of cytomegalovirus exposure and HLA in healthy donors. Vbeta (60) and Jbeta (13) primers were used in the PCR. The method was immunoSEQ multiplex PCR; TCRdb's version includes in-frame clones alone and lacks a portion of them. Counted here are 90,000 to 150,000 clones, nearly 65% occurring once; the ten biggest clones make up 8% to 10%. The V end lost 6 bases, the J end lost 4 bases, and 12 bases lay between the germline ends. Germline-derived CDR1 and CDR2 are SGHTA and FQGTGA. The CDR3 sequence is 14 residues long. This chain connects TRBV7-3 to TRBJ2-2, with D maybe TRBD1 (5 bases). Sequencing was carried out using PBMCs. This TCR was recovered from a man in his forties or fifties in good health and CMV-seropositive. As DNA, the CDR3 is TGTGCCAGCAGTCCAGGGTTGGGCACCGGGGAGCTGTTTTTT. Its translation: CASSPGLGTGELFF. The variable domain in full, completed from reference TRBV7-3 and TRBJ2-2, reads GAGVSQTPSNKVTEKGKYVELRCDPISGHTALYWYRQSLGQGPEFLIYFQGTGAADDSGLPNDRFFAVRPEGSVSTLKIQRTERGDSAVYLCASSPGLGTGELFFGEGSRLTVL.